One sample yielded the 16 T cell receptor beta chains listed below, sequenced in a study of graft-versus-host responses after intestinal transplantation. Clones were sequenced by immunoSEQ multiplex PCR, and TCRdb holds only the in-frame ones, with some missing. The sample has about 21,000 clones, 30% to 40% seen once. Responders that carried the CFSE label, roughly 200,000 of them, were plated with roughly 200,000 irradiated, violet-dye-labeled stimulator cells. The sequencing used alloreactive CD8+ T cells from a mixed lymphocyte reaction culture, collected before intestinal transplant. Subset noted: CFSE-low proliferating T cells sorted from roughly 6-day pre-transplant mixed lymphocyte reaction (GvH or HvG direction). These receptors came from a human patient who received an intestinal transplant.

The chain is built from TRBV6-5 and TRBJ1-5; 8 nucleotides agree with TRBD1. CDR3 size: 14 residues. Germline V gives CDR1 MNHEY, CDR2 SVGAGI. Germline trimming cut 5 bases from V and 5 bases from J; bases unmatched to any gene: 5. Here the CDR3 reads CASSADRADQPQHF. The CDR3, as DNA: TGTGCCAGCAGTGCGGACAGGGCGGATCAGCCCCAGCATTTT.

This clone was recorded a few times. This chain connects TRBV19 to TRBJ2-5, with 11 bases fitting TRBD1. The CDR3 totals 15 residues. Germline CDR1 LNHDA, CDR2 SQIVND (reference sequence). Germline trimming cut 5 bases from V and 5 bases from J; bases unmatched to any gene: 7. The CDR3 DNA is TGTGCCAGTAGTTATGGGGACAGGGGGGAGGAGACCCAGTACTTC. Translating it yields CASSYGDRGEETQYF.

This chain links TRBV9 with TRBJ2-1, with D possibly TRBD2 on 6 matching bases. From germline, CDR1 is SGDLS and CDR2 YYNGEE. Between the trimmed V and J ends, which lost 4 bases and 5 bases, there was a span of 10 bases. The CDR3 sequence is 13 residues long. CDR3 nucleotide sequence: TGTGCCAGCAGCTCGGGACTTAACAATGAGCAGTTCTTC. It specifies CASSSGLNNEQFF. The full variable domain, completed using reference TRBV9 and TRBJ2-1, is DSGVTQTPKHLITATGQRVTLRCSPRSGDLSVYWYQQSLDQGLQFLIQYYNGEERAKGNILERFSAQQFPDLHSELNLSSLELGDSALYFCASSSGLNNEQFFGPGTRLTVL.

In its sample, this clone was seen a few times. This chain uses TRBV27 with TRBJ1-5; no definite D call. V lost 2 bases to trimming and J lost 4 bases, with 6 bases between them. The CDR3 has 13 residues. Germline CDR1 and CDR2: MNHEY and SMNVEV (reference sequence). The CDR3 DNA reads TGTGCCAGCAGTTTAGCCGGAAATCAGCCCCAGCATTTT. Translated, it gives CASSLAGNQPQHF.

The CDR3 loop reads CASSPGSYYEQYF. DNA for the CDR3: TGTGCCAGCTCACCTGGATCCTACTACGAGCAGTACTTC. The chain is built from TRBV18 and TRBJ2-7; D is unresolved. The CDR3 runs 13 residues. Germline V gene sequence: CDR1 KGHSH, CDR2 LQKENI. Deletions cut 3 bases from V and 3 bases from J, with 9 bases between.

This clone has a handful of counts. The chain combines TRBV13 with TRBJ2-1; 12 bases line up with TRBD1. V was pared by 4 bases and J by 7 bases, with 5 bases of the junction left unmatched. CDR3 length equals 15 residues. CDR1 and CDR2 (germline): PRHDT, FYEKMQ (reference sequence). The CDR3 DNA reads as TGTGCCAGCAGCTCCCGGGACAGGGGGCTTAATGAGCAGTTCTTC. As protein: CASSSRDRGLNEQFF.

This clone was observed a few times. The chain employs TRBV11-2 and TRBJ2-4, with D uncertain. The ends were cut back, 5 bases at V and 8 bases at J, with 19 bases in the middle. Germline CDR1 is SGHAT and CDR2 is FQNNGV. CDR3 length: 15 amino acids. The CDR3: CASSRKTLRGDIQYF. CDR3 in DNA: TGTGCCAGCAGCCGAAAGACCCTACGTGGGGACATTCAGTACTTC.

This clone was detected a few times. V and J are TRBV4-2 and TRBJ2-7; 12 positions match TRBD2. V dropped 3 bases and J dropped 6; count of bases not matched to a gene: 12. From germline, CDR1 is LGHNA and CDR2 YNFKEQ. The CDR3 spans 17 residues. This chain's CDR3 is CASSQPGASGRAGEQYF. The CDR3 region has the DNA TGTGCCAGCAGCCAGCCCGGGGCTAGCGGGAGGGCCGGCGAGCAGTACTTC.

This chain links TRBV19 with TRBJ2-1; D is ambiguous. Germline V gene sequence: CDR1 LNHDA, CDR2 SQIVND (reference sequence). This CDR3 region has 13 residues. The ends were cut back, 5 bases at V and 6 bases at J, with 11 bases in the middle. The CDR3 sequence: CASSLLAVNEQFF. The CDR3 region has the DNA TGTGCCAGTAGTCTTTTGGCAGTCAATGAGCAGTTCTTC.

This clone is medium-sized within its sample. The V and J genes are TRBV29-1 and TRBJ2-7; perhaps TRBD1 as D (6 bases). This CDR3 region has 12 residues. The germline V gene encodes CDR1 SQVTM and CDR2 ANQGSEA. The germline V and J ends were trimmed by 3 bases and 4 bases, with 10 bases remaining between them. The CDR3 is CSVEFQGYEQYF. The DNA of the CDR3 is TGCAGCGTTGAGTTCCAGGGGTACGAGCAGTACTTC.

This sequence joins TRBV15 and TRBJ2-5; D is undetermined. The CDR3 spans 14 residues. V shed 5 bases and J shed 2 bases, with 12 bases lying between them. The germline CDR1 and CDR2 sequences are LNHNV and YYDKDF (reference sequence). The CDR3 nucleotides are TGTGCCACCAGCCAGAGAATCGGTCAAGAGACCCAGTACTTC. Protein: CATSQRIGQETQYF.

The chain recombines TRBV5-6 with TRBJ2-2; 7 bases agree with TRBD2. CDR1 and CDR2 from the germline V gene are SGHDT and YYEEEE. The CDR3 is 12 amino acids. V shed 3 bases, J shed 7 bases, and the junction held 0 bases outside the gene matches. CDR3 nucleotide sequence: TGTGCCAGCAGCTGGACTAGCGGGGAGCTGTTTTTT. Protein: CASSWTSGELFF.

This clone was seen only a few times. The chain joins TRBV19 to TRBJ2-7; 7 bases match TRBD1. CDR1 and CDR2 from the germline V gene are LNHDA and SQIVND (reference sequence). The CDR3 consists of 13 residues. V gave up 1 base and J gave up 3 bases; unmatched junction bases: 0. The CDR3 protein is CASSIGTGYEQYF. In nucleotides, the CDR3 is TGTGCCAGTAGTATAGGGACAGGCTACGAGCAGTACTTC.

This sequence joins TRBV1 and TRBJ2-3; the D call in the table, TRBD2, was not verified against the DNA. TRBV1 is recorded as a pseudogene. CDR3 length equals 15 residues. The CDR3 loop reads CASSQVWPRADTQYF. The CDR3, as DNA: TGCGCCAGCAGCCAAGTTTGGCCGAGGGCAGATACGCAGTATTTT.

This clone appeared a few times. The chain employs TRBV4-1 and TRBJ2-3, with TRBD2 as a possible D gene (5 bases). Germline V CDR1 and CDR2: MGHRA, YSYEKL. CDR3 length: 13 residues. Trimming removed 8 bases at V and 0 bases at J, with 9 bases between. The CDR3 DNA sequence: TGCGCCAGCCAAGGACTGAGCACAGATACGCAGTATTTT. It yields the protein CASQGLSTDTQYF.

The J gene is TRBJ2-2, the V gene TRBV5-4; tentatively, D is TRBD1 (5 bases). Germline lookup yields CDR1 SGHNT and CDR2 YYREEE (reference sequence). The CDR3 is 15 amino acids. V gave up 3 bases and J gave up 4 bases, with 13 bases separating them. This CDR3 is CASSSAWGGTGELFF. In DNA, the CDR3 is TGTGCCAGCAGCTCGGCCTGGGGCGGCACCGGGGAGCTGTTTTTT.